The subject of this entry is one T cell receptor (beta chain). This entry is derived from a study of blood T cell repertoires in COVID-19. The CDR3 extends over 15 amino acids. V dropped 5 bases and J dropped 0 bases, with 11 bases sitting between them. The germline gives CDR1 LNHDA, CDR2 SQIVND (reference sequence). The repertoire was sequenced with immunoSEQ multiplex PCR; TCRdb's copy has only in-frame clones and lacks some. This sample has 150,000 to 200,000 clones, with approximately 90% found just once. Sequenced material: peripheral blood. The receptor comes from a woman in her twenties or thirties with acute or convalescent COVID-19. The gene calls are TRBV19 and TRBJ1-5; D might be TRBD1 (5 bases). CDR3 loop: CASSEGQYSNQPQHF. The CDR3 DNA reads as TGTGCCAGTAGTGAAGGACAATATAGCAATCAGCCCCAGCATTTT. Supplemented by reference TRBV19 and TRBJ1-5, the full variable domain reads DGGITQSPKYLFRKEGQNVTLSCEQNLNHDAMYWYRQDPGQGLRLIYYSQIVNDFQKGDIAEGYSVSREKKESFPLTVTSAQKNPTAFYLCASSEGQYSNQPQHFGDGTRLSIL.